Listed here are 28 T cell receptor beta chains from one sample, sequenced in a study of cytomegalovirus exposure and HLA in healthy donors. Amplification used 60 Vbeta primers and 13 Jbeta primers. Some clones are missing from TCRdb's copy, which holds only in-frame ones; the method was immunoSEQ multiplex PCR. The sample carries about 180,000 clones, under 80% recorded once. The sample was PBMCs. The receptors were gathered from a young woman in good health and CMV-seropositive.

The chain links TRBV9 to TRBJ2-2; 10 bases match TRBD2. Germline CDR1 is SGDLS and CDR2 is YYNGEE. There are 18 residues in the CDR3. J gave up 5 bases and V 2 bases, and 12 bases lay outside the gene matches. Here the CDR3 reads CASSVLPVQRGGTGELFF. CDR3 DNA: TGTGCCAGCAGCGTTTTACCTGTCCAGCGGGGGGGGACCGGGGAGCTGTTTTTT.

V gene TRBV6-6 combines with J gene TRBJ1-3; a possible D gene is TRBD1 (6 bases). Trimming took 6 bases from V and 5 from J, leaving 14 bases between them. The CDR3 has 14 residues. Germline V lookup: CDR1 MNHNY, CDR2 SVGAGI (reference sequence). DNA of the CDR3: TGTGCCAGCAGGGACCGACAGGTCAGAAACACCATATATTTT. Encoded protein: CASRDRQVRNTIYF.

The chain has TRBV9 and TRBJ1-4, with 7 bases that match TRBD1. Germline CDR1 SGDLS, CDR2 YYNGEE. After removal of 3 bases from V and 4 bases from J, the junction contained 3 bases not matched to a gene. The CDR3 consists of 14 residues. CDR3 protein: CASSGTGFNEKLFF. CDR3 DNA: TGTGCCAGCAGCGGGACAGGATTTAATGAAAAACTGTTTTTT.

This clone was detected once. The genes are TRBV7-2 and TRBJ2-1, with 9 bases that match TRBD1. Germline CDR1 is SGHTA and CDR2 is FQGNSA. CDR3 length equals 17 residues. V lost 2 bases to trimming and J lost 5 bases; unmatched junction nucleotides: 10. The CDR3: CASSLNGFGTGHNEQFF. The CDR3 nucleotides are TGTGCCAGCAGCTTAAATGGGTTCGGGACAGGGCACAATGAGCAGTTCTTC.

This clone was picked up one time. At one end the junction does not follow the germline gene, possibly because of a read error. The chain links TRBV10-2 to TRBJ2-3; a weak D match, TRBD2 (7 bases). Germline CDR1 reads WSHSY; CDR2 reads SAAADI. The CDR3 is 17 residues long. The CDR3 sequence: CVSLGGGLSASTDTQYF. CDR3 bases: TGCGTCAGCCTCGGCGGGGGCCTTAGTGCTAGCACAGATACGCAGTATTTT.

The V gene is TRBV7-8, the J gene TRBJ2-7; 8 nucleotides align to TRBD2. V dropped 4 bases and J dropped 4; count of bases not matched to a gene: 12. Germline loops: CDR1 SGHVS, CDR2 FQNEAQ. The length of the CDR3 is 16 residues. The chain's CDR3 is CASSYGLAFAGYEQYF. The CDR3 nucleotides read TGTGCCAGCAGCTACGGACTAGCCTTTGCTGGGTACGAGCAGTACTTC.

The table lists this clone with a count of one. V and J are TRBV29-1 and TRBJ2-6; TRBD1 matches at 7 bases. Germline loops: CDR1 SQVTM, CDR2 ANQGSEA. The CDR3 is 19 amino acids. V dropped 1 base and J dropped 0; count of bases not matched to a gene: 12. CDR3 nucleotides: TGCAGCGTTGAAGGCTACACGGGACAGAGAGGCTCTGGGGCCAACGTCCTGACTTTC. This codes for CSVEGYTGQRGSGANVLTF.

The V gene is TRBV5-4, the J gene TRBJ1-2; TRBD1 matches 11 bases. The CDR3 extends over 15 amino acids. Germline assignment: CDR1 SGHNT and CDR2 YYREEE (reference sequence). The ends lost 4 bases at V and 4 bases at J; junction bases unmatched: 6. In DNA form, the CDR3 reads TGTGCCAGCAGCCCACCCGGGACAGGGGGCTATGGCTACACCTTC. This translates into CASSPPGTGGYGYTF.

The CDR3 loop reads CASSSTANQPQHF. The DNA for the CDR3 is TGTGCCAGCAGCTCGACAGCCAATCAGCCCCAGCATTTT. V gene TRBV7-2 combines with J gene TRBJ1-5; perhaps TRBD1 as D (5 bases). The CDR3 has 13 amino acids. The germline V and J ends were trimmed by 4 bases and 3 bases, with 7 bases remaining between them. Germline V gene lookup returns CDR1 SGHTA and CDR2 FQGNSA. Drawing the rest from reference TRBV7-2 and TRBJ1-5, the complete variable domain is GAGVSQSPSNKVTEKGKDVELRCDPISGHTALYWYRQSLGQGLEFLIYFQGNSAPDKSGLPSDRFSAERTGGSVSTLTIQRTQQEDSAVYLCASSSTANQPQHFGDGTRLSIL.

J is TRBJ1-5 and V is TRBV7-2; a possible D gene is TRBD1 (6 bases). The CDR3 length is 18 residues. Trimming stripped 2 bases from V and 0 bases from J, with 17 bases between. CDR1 is SGHTA and CDR2 is FQGNSA in the germline V gene. CDR3 nucleotides: TGTGCCAGCAGCTTAAAACGGTTCGCAGGGGATAGCAATCAGCCCCAGCATTTT. Translated: CASSLKRFAGDSNQPQHF.

The chain has TRBV6-5 and TRBJ2-3; tentatively, D is TRBD2 (6 bases). The CDR3 length is 13 residues. The V end was cut by 6 bases, the J end by 0 bases, with 7 bases between. Looked up from germline, CDR1 is MNHEY and CDR2 is SVGAGI. The CDR3 nucleotides are TGTGCCAGCAGGGGGACTAGCACAGATACGCAGTATTTT. Amino acid sequence: CASRGTSTDTQYF.

The rearrangement joins TRBV7-2 to TRBJ2-7, with 7 bases lining up with TRBD1. CDR1 is SGHTA, CDR2 FQGNSA, per germline. The CDR3 is 14 residues long. V shed 6 bases and J 2 bases; nucleotides not matched to a gene: 7. In nucleotides, the CDR3 is TGTGCCAGCAGAACCGGGACAGCGACCTACGAGCAGTACTTC. This gives the protein CASRTGTATYEQYF.

V usage is TRBV5-4 and J usage is TRBJ2-5; TRBD1 matches at 7 bases. Germline values: CDR1 SGHNT, CDR2 YYREEE (reference sequence). V lost 4 bases to trimming and J lost 1 base; unmatched junction nucleotides: 7. The CDR3 length is 15 residues. The CDR3 loop reads CASSHQTGIQETQYF. For the CDR3, the DNA is TGTGCCAGCAGCCACCAGACAGGGATCCAAGAGACCCAGTACTTC.

This chain uses TRBV29-1 with TRBJ2-1, with TRBD1 as a possible D gene (10 bases). Germline CDR1 is SQVTM and CDR2 is ANQGSEA. The V end was cut by 7 bases, the J end by 6 bases, with 22 bases between. This CDR3 contains 15 residues. The CDR3 region is CSARQGAGGRNEQFF. As DNA, the CDR3 is TGCAGCGCCAGACAGGGGGCGGGGGGGCGCAATGAGCAGTTCTTC.

The chain carries TRBV4-2 and TRBJ2-5, with 10 bases identical to TRBD2. Germline CDR1 and CDR2: LGHNA and YNFKEQ. V gave up 5 bases and J gave up 2 bases; unmatched junction bases: 8. This CDR3 is 16 amino acids long. The CDR3 nucleotides read TGTGCCAGCAGCAAAACTAGCGGGGTAGGTCAAGAGACCCAGTACTTC. It encodes CASSKTSGVGQETQYF.

This rearrangement joins TRBV4-1 to TRBJ1-3; D gene ambiguous. The CDR3 has 13 amino acids. Germline V gene data show CDR1 as MGHRA and CDR2 as YSYEKL. V lost 4 bases to trimming and J lost 3 bases, with 7 bases between them. The CDR3 sequence is CASSLHIGNTIYF. The CDR3 DNA follows: TGCGCCAGCAGCCTACATATTGGAAACACCATATATTTT.

V gene TRBV7-3 combines with J gene TRBJ2-3; 9 bases are a match to TRBD2. The CDR3 extends over 15 amino acids. Germline assignment: CDR1 SGHTA and CDR2 FQGTGA. The V and J ends lost 3 bases and 2 bases, in that order; junction bases with no gene match: 3. This CDR3 is CASSFSGGHTDTQYF. Here the CDR3 DNA reads TGTGCCAGCAGCTTTAGCGGGGGACACACAGATACGCAGTATTTT.

V usage is TRBV27 and J usage is TRBJ2-7; D gene ambiguous. Per germline, CDR1 MNHEY and CDR2 SMNVEV (reference sequence). The CDR3 length is 11 residues. The V gene lost 11 bases and the J gene lost 6 bases, with 14 bases spanning the gap. CDR3 loop: CASVQTSEQYF. CDR3 nucleotides: TGTGCCTCCGTACAGACGAGCGAGCAGTACTTC.

The V gene is TRBV5-1, the J gene TRBJ1-2; possibly TRBD1 for D (6 bases). Germline CDR1 reads SGHRS; CDR2 reads YFSETQ. The CDR3 is 13 residues long. The V end was cut by 2 bases, the J end by 7 bases, with 12 bases between. The CDR3 reads CASSLSQGLGYTF. The CDR3, as DNA: TGCGCCAGCAGCTTATCCCAGGGGCTTGGCTACACCTTC.

This sequence joins TRBV27 and TRBJ2-7, with D tentatively TRBD1 (6 bases). Per the germline V gene, CDR1 is MNHEY and CDR2 is SMNVEV (reference sequence). The V and J ends lost 0 bases and 3 bases respectively, with 6 bases between them. CDR3 size: 13 residues. The CDR3 DNA reads TGTGCCAGCAGTTTATCGGACAGCTACGAGCAGTACTTC. Protein sequence: CASSLSDSYEQYF.

The V and J genes are TRBV7-9 and TRBJ2-1; 8 bases fit TRBD1. V lost 3 bases and J lost 8; bases outside the gene matches: 3. Germline V gene lookup returns CDR1 SEHNR and CDR2 FQNEAQ (reference sequence). The CDR3 loop spans 13 amino acids. The DNA for the CDR3 is TGTGCCAGCAGCTTCTCAGGGGGCGATGAGCAGTTCTTC. Translation gives CASSFSGGDEQFF.

The chain has TRBV9 and TRBJ2-7; 10 bases match TRBD2. V was pared by 0 bases and J by 0 bases, with 6 bases of the junction left unmatched. Germline V gene lookup returns CDR1 SGDLS and CDR2 YYNGEE. The CDR3 contains 17 residues. The CDR3 DNA reads as TGTGCCAGCAGCGTAGATAGCGGGGGGCCCAGCTCCTACGAGCAGTACTTC. This codes for CASSVDSGGPSSYEQYF.

In this sample, this clone turned up once. This chain uses TRBV5-4 with TRBJ1-3; the D gene is possibly TRBD1 (5 bases). Trimming took 0 bases from V and 0 from J, leaving 16 bases between them. The CDR3 totals 18 residues. Germline V gene lookup returns CDR1 SGHNT and CDR2 YYREEE (reference sequence). CDR3 sequence: CASSLAGPGRSSGNTIYF. For the CDR3, the DNA is TGTGCCAGCAGCTTGGCAGGGCCCGGGCGGTCCTCTGGAAACACCATATATTTT.

V usage is TRBV5-6 and J usage is TRBJ1-2; D unresolved. V was cut by 4 bases and J by 4 bases, with 8 bases left in between. The germline CDR1 and CDR2 sequences are SGHDT and YYEEEE. The CDR3 spans 12 residues. As DNA, the CDR3 is TGTGCCAGCAGCGTGGGGAGCTATGGCTACACCTTC. The encoded protein is CASSVGSYGYTF.

The gene calls are TRBV19 and TRBJ2-7, with TRBD1 matching 7 bases. From germline, CDR1 is LNHDA and CDR2 SQIVND (reference sequence). Trimming cost V 10 bases and J 2 bases; bases outside gene matches: 8. The CDR3 is made up of 13 amino acids. The CDR3 DNA sequence: TGTGCCACCCGGGACAGACTGACCTACGAGCAGTACTTC. It is translated as CATRDRLTYEQYF. Drawing the rest from reference TRBV19 and TRBJ2-7, the complete variable domain is DGGITQSPKYLFRKEGQNVTLSCEQNLNHDAMYWYRQDPGQGLRLIYYSQIVNDFQKGDIAEGYSVSREKKESFPLTVTSAQKNPTAFYLCATRDRLTYEQYFGPGTRLTVT.

The chain recombines TRBV4-2 with TRBJ2-7, with 9 bases that match TRBD2. Per the germline V gene, CDR1 is LGHNA and CDR2 is YNFKEQ. The junction had 18 bases not matched to a gene; V was cut back by 3 bases and J by 3 bases. The CDR3 runs to 19 residues. The CDR3 spells CASSQRGRWVSGGLYEQYF. The CDR3 nucleotides read TGTGCCAGCAGCCAGAGGGGGCGTTGGGTTAGCGGGGGACTCTACGAGCAGTACTTC.

This clone has only one observation. The chain couples TRBV2 to TRBJ2-2; D gene ambiguous. Germline V CDR1 and CDR2: SNHLY, FYNNEI. The CDR3 spans 14 residues. Deletions cut 2 bases from V and 4 bases from J, with 8 bases between. The CDR3 sequence is CASSEQDGTGELFF. The CDR3 nucleotides are TGTGCCAGCAGTGAACAGGATGGCACCGGGGAGCTGTTTTTT.

This clone was seen a handful of times. The V and J genes are TRBV21-1 and TRBJ1-5; the table assigns TRBD1, which was not confirmed against the DNA. TRBV21-1 has pseudogene status. The CDR3 consists of 23 residues. The CDR3 bases are TGTGCCAGCAGCAAGGGGGAAACAGGGTTCGAATTTCTCCGAGGTGGAGCAAATCAGCCCCAGCATTTT. Residues: CASSKGETGFEFLRGGANQPQHF.